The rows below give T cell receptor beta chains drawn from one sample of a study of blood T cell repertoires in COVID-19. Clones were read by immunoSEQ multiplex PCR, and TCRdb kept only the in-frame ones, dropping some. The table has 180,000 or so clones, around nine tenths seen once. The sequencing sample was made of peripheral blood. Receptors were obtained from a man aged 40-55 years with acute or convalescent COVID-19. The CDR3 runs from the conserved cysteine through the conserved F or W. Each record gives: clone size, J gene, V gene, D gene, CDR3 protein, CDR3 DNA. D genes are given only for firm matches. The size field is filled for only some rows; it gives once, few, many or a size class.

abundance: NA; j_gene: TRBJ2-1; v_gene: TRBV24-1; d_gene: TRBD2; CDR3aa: CATSDPSGGYNEQFF; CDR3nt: TGTGCCACCAGTGATCCTAGCGGGGGATACAATGAGCAGTTCTTC
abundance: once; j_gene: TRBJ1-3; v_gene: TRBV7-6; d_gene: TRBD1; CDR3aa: CASSLAPGGTGGTTPDTIYF; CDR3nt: TGTGCCAGCAGCTTAGCGCCGGGAGGGACAGGGGGAACAACCCCCGACACCATATATTTT
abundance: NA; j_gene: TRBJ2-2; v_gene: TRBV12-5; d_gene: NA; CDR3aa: CASGLVQAGELFF; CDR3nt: TGTGCTAGTGGTTTGGTACAAGCCGGGGAGCTGTTTTTT
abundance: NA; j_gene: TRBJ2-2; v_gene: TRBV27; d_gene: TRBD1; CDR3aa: CASSSGGPGELFF; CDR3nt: TGTGCCAGCAGTTCAGGGGGCCCCGGGGAGCTGTTTTTT
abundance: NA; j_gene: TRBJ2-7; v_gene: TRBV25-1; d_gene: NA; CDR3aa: CASSARTAPYEQYF; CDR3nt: TGTGCCAGCAGTGCCCGGACAGCCCCCTACGAGCAGTACTTC
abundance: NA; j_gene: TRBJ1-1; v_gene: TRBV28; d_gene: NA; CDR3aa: CASSIGGPNTEAFF; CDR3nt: TGTGCCAGCAGCATCGGGGGTCCGAACACTGAAGCTTTCTTT
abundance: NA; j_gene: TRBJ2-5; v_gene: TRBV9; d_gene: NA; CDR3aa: CASSARGLPNQETQYF; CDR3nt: TGTGCCAGCAGCGCGCGGGGACTGCCCAACCAAGAGACCCAGTACTTC
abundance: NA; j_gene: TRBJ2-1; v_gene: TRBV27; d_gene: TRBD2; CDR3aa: CASSVGTSGSHNEQFF; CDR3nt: TGTGCCAGCAGTGTCGGGACTAGCGGATCTCACAATGAGCAGTTCTTC
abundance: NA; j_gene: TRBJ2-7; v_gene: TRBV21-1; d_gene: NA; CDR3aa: CASKRTSGETYEQYF; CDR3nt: TGTGCCAGCAAGAGGACTAGCGGGGAAACCTACGAGCAGTACTTC
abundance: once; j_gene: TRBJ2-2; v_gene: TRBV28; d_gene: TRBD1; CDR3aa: CASSSGQGETGELFF; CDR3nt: TGTGCCAGCAGTTCGGGACAGGGAGAGACCGGGGAGCTGTTTTTT
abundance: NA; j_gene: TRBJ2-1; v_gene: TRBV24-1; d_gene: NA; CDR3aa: CATSGGWVGEQFF; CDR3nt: TGTGCCACCAGTGGAGGTTGGGTCGGAGAGCAGTTCTTC
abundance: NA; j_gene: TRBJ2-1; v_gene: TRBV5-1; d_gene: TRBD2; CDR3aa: CASSLRTSGGAGEQFF; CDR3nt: TGCGCCAGCAGCCTCCGGACTAGCGGGGGGGCGGGGGAGCAGTTCTTC
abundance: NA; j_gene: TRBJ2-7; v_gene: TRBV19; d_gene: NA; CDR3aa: CASSIVATPYEQYF; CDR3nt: TGTGCCAGTAGTATAGTCGCTACTCCCTACGAGCAGTACTTC
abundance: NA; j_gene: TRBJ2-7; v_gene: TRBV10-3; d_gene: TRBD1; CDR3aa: CAISPPRQGTYEQYF; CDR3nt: TGTGCCATCAGTCCCCCTCGACAGGGCACCTACGAGCAGTACTTC
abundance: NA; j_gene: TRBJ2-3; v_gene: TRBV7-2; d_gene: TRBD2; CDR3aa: CASSKERGGGTDTQYF; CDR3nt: TGTGCCAGCAGCAAAGAGCGGGGGGGCGGCACAGATACGCAGTATTTT
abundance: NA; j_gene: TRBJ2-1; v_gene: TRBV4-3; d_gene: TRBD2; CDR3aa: CASSQDRERGGLEEQFF; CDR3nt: TGCGCCAGCAGCCAAGATCGGGAGCGGGGGGGCCTAGAAGAGCAGTTCTTC
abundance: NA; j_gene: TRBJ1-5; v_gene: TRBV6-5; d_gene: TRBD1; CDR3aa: CASSLDRLNQPQHF; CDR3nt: TGTGCCAGCAGTTTGGACAGGCTCAATCAGCCCCAGCATTTT
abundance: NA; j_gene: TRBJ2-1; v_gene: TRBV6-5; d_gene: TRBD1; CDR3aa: CATWGVGQGWNEQFF; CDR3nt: TGTGCCACCTGGGGGGTGGGACAGGGATGGAATGAGCAGTTCTTC
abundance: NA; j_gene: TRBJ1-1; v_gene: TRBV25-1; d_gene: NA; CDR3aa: CASSDHRAGNTEAFF; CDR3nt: TGTGCCAGCAGTGATCACAGGGCCGGGAACACTGAAGCTTTCTTT
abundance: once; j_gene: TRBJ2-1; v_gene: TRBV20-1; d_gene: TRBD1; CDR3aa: CSASPRVGGDEQFF; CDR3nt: TGCAGTGCTAGTCCAAGGGTAGGGGGCGATGAGCAGTTCTTC
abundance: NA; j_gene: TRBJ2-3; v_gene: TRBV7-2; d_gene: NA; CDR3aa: CASSPQGGGPDTQYF; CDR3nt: TGTGCCAGCAGCCCCCAAGGGGGGGGCCCAGATACGCAGTATTTT
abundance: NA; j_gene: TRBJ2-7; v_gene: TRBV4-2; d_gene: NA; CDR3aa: CASSQDERGYEQYF; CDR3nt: TGTGCCAGCAGCCAAGACGAACGGGGATACGAGCAGTACTTC
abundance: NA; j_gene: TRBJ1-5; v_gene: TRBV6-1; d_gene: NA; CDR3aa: CASSEGLGGQPQHF; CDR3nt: TGTGCCAGCAGTGAGGGCCTCGGAGGTCAGCCCCAGCATTTT
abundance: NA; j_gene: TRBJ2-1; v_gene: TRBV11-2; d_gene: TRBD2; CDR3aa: CASTTSGGYNEQFF; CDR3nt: TGTGCCAGCACGACTAGCGGGGGGTATAATGAGCAGTTCTTC
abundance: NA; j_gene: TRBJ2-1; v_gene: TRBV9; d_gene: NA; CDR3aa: CASSVDGSQTGEQFF; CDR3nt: TGTGCCAGCAGCGTAGACGGCTCCCAAACGGGTGAGCAGTTCTTC
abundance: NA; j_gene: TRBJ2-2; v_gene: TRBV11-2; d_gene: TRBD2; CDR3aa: CASRGGPGELFF; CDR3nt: TGTGCCAGCCGCGGGGGACCCGGGGAGCTGTTTTTT
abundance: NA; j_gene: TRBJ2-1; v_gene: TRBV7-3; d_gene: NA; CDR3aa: CASSMTRNEQFF; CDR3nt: TGTGCCAGCAGCATGACTCGGAATGAGCAGTTCTTC
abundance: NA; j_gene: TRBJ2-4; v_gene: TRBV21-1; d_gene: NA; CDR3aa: CASSKRDRQGDKNIQYF; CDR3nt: TGTGCCAGCAGCAAAAGGGATAGACAGGGGGACAAAAACATTCAGTACTTC
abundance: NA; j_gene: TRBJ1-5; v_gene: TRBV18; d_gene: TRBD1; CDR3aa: CASSRDRGDQPQHF; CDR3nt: TGTGCCAGCTCACGGGACAGGGGGGATCAGCCCCAGCATTTT
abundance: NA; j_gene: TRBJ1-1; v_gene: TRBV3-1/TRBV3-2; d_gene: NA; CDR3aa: CASSLGQLEAFF; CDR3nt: TGTGCCAGCAGCCTCGGACAGCTTGAAGCTTTCTTT
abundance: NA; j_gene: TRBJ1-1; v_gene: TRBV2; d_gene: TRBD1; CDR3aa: CASTRGTGGEGRRNTEAFF; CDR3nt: TGTGCCAGTACGAGAGGAACAGGGGGCGAAGGCAGGCGGAACACTGAAGCTTTCTTT
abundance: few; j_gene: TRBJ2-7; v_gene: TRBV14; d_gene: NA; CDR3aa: CASSQYQGGVQYF; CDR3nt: TGTGCCAGCAGCCAGTATCAGGGGGGAGTGCAGTACTTC
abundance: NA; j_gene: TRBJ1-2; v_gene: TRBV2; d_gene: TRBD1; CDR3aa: CASSWTGSGYGYTF; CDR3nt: TGTGCCAGCAGTTGGACAGGGTCAGGCTATGGCTACACCTTC
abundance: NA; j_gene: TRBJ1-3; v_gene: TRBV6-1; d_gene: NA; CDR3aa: CASSDGVGNTIYF; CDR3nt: TGTGCCAGCAGTGACGGTGTCGGAAACACCATATATTTT
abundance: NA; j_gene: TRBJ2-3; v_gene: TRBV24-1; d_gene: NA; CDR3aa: CATSDWTASTDTQYF; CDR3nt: TGTGCCACCAGTGACTGGACAGCTAGCACAGATACGCAGTATTTT
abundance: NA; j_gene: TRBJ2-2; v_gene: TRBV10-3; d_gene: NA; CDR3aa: CATSEDRELFF; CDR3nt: TGTGCCACCTCCGAGGACAGGGAGCTGTTTTTT
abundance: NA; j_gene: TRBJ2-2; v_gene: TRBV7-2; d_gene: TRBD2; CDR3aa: CASSTFSGGNTGELFF; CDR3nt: TGTGCCAGCAGCACTTTTAGCGGGGGGAACACCGGGGAGCTGTTTTTT
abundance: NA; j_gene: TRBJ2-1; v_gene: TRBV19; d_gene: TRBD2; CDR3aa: CASSILAGGRDEQFF; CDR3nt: TGTGCCAGTAGTATCCTAGCGGGGGGGCGAGATGAGCAGTTCTTC
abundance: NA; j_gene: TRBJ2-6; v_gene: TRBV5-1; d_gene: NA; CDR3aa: CASSLAPETGGANVLTF; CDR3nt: TGCGCCAGCAGCTTGGCCCCCGAGACTGGCGGGGCCAACGTCCTGACTTTC
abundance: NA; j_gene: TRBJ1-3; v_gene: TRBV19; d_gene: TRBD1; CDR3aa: CASSAGQLSGSGNTIYF; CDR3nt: TGTGCCAGTAGTGCGGGACAGCTCTCCGGATCTGGAAACACCATATATTTT
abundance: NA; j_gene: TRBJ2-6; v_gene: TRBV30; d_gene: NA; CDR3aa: CAWSAEMSGTGANVLTF; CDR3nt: TGTGCCTGGAGTGCCGAAATGTCAGGGACTGGGGCCAACGTCCTGACTTTC
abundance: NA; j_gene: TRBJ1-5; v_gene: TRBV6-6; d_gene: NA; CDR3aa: CASSYSGAGVQPQHF; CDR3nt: TGTGCCAGCAGTTACTCGGGGGCAGGGGTTCAGCCCCAGCATTTT
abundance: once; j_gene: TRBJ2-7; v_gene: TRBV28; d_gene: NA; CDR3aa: CASSLESLTAPYEQYF; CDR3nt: TGTGCCAGCAGTTTAGAATCTTTAACAGCCCCCTACGAGCAGTACTTC
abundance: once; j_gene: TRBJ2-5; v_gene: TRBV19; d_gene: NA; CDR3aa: CASSSTGLYQETQYF; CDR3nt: TGTGCCAGTAGTTCGACGGGTTTGTACCAAGAGACCCAGTACTTC
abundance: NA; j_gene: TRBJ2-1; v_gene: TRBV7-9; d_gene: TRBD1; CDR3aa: CASSLRDRDDEQFF; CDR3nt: TGTGCCAGCAGCCTCCGGGACAGGGACGATGAGCAGTTCTTC
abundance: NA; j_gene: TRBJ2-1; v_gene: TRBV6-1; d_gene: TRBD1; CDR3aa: CASSERGRNEQFF; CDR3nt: TGTGCCAGCAGTGAAAGGGGGCGGAATGAGCAGTTCTTC
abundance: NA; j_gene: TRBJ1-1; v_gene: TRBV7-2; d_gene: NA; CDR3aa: CASSLGVEGEAFF; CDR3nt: TGTGCCAGCAGCTTAGGTGTGGAGGGGGAAGCTTTCTTT
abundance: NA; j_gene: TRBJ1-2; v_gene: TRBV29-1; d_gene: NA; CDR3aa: CSVEDRGANYGYTF; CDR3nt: TGCAGCGTTGAAGATCGCGGAGCTAACTATGGCTACACCTTC
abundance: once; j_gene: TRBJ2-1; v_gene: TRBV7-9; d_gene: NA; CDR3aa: CASSPFNEQFF; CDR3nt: TGTGCCAGCAGCCCCTTCAATGAGCAGTTCTTC
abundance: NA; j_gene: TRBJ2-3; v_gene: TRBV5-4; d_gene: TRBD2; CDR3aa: CACGERGSDTQYF; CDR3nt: TGTGCCTGTGGGGAGCGGGGATCAGATACGCAGTATTTT
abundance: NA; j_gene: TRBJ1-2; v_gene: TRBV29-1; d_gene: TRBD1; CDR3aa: CSVTRGQGNGNYGYTF; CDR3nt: TGCAGCGTCACGAGGGGACAGGGGAATGGGAACTATGGCTACACCTTC
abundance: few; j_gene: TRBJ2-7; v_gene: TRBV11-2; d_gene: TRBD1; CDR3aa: CASSLGGYRGTSSYEQYF; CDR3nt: TGTGCCAGCAGCTTAGGGGGCTACAGGGGCACTAGCTCCTACGAGCAGTACTTC
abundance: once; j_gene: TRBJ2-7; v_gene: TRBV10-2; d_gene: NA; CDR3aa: CASSESRQGRHEQYF; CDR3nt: TGCGCCAGCAGTGAGTCACGGCAGGGGAGACACGAGCAGTACTTC
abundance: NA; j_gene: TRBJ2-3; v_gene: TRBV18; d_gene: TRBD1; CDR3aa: CASSSGGQGSTDTQYF; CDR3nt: TGTGCCAGCTCGTCAGGGGGACAGGGGAGCACAGATACGCAGTATTTT
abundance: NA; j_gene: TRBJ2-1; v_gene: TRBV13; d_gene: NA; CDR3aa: CASSLVQGGDYNEQFF; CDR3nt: TGTGCCAGCAGCTTAGTTCAGGGGGGTGATTACAATGAGCAGTTCTTC
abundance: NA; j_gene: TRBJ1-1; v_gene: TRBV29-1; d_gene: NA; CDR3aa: CSVSSPGEAFF; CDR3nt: TGCAGCGTTTCGTCCCCCGGGGAAGCTTTCTTT
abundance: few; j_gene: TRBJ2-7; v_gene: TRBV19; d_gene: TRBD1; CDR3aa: CASTATGGSDEQYF; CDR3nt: TGTGCCAGTACCGCGACAGGGGGTAGCGACGAGCAGTACTTC